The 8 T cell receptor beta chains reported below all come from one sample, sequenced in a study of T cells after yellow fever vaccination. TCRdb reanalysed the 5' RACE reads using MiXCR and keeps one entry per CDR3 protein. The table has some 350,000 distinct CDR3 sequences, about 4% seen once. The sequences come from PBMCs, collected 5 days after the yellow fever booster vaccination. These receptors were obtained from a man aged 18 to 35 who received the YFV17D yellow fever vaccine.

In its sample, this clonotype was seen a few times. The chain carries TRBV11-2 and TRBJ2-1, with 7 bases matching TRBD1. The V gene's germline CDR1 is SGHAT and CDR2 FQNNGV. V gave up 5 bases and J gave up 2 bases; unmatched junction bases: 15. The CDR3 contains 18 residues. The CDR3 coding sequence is TGTGCCAGCAGCCCGAGGGACAGCACCGTGACAACCTACAATGAGCAGTTCTTC. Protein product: CASSPRDSTVTTYNEQFF.

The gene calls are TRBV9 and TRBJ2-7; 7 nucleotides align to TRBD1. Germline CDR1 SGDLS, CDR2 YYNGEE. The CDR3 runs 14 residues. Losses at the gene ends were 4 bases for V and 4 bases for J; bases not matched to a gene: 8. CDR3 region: CASSPRGTEYEQYF. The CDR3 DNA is TGTGCCAGCAGCCCACGTGGGACAGAGTACGAGCAGTACTTC. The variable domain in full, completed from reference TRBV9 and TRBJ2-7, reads DSGVTQTPKHLITATGQRVTLRCSPRSGDLSVYWYQQSLDQGLQFLIQYYNGEERAKGNILERFSAQQFPDLHSELNLSSLELGDSALYFCASSPRGTEYEQYFGPGTRLTVT.

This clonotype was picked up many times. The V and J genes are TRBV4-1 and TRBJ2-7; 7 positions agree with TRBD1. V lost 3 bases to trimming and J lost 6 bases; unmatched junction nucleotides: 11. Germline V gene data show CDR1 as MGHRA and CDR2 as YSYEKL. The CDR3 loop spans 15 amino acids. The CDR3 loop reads CASSQRGTETGEQYF. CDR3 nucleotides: TGCGCCAGCAGCCAGCGTGGGACAGAGACAGGCGAGCAGTACTTC.

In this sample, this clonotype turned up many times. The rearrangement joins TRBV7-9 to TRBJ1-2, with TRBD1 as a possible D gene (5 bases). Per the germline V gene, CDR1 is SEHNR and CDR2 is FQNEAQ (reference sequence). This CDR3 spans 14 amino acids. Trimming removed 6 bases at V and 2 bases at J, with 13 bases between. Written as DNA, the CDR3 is TGTGCCAGCAGTATGGGGCCCGGAAACTATGGCTACACCTTC. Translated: CASSMGPGNYGYTF.

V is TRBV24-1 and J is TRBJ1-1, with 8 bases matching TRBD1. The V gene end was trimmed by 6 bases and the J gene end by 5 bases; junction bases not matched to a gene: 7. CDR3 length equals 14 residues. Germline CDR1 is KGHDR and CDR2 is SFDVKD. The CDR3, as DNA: TGTGCCACCAGTAATCAGGGGGCAGGTACTGAAGCTTTCTTT. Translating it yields CATSNQGAGTEAFF.

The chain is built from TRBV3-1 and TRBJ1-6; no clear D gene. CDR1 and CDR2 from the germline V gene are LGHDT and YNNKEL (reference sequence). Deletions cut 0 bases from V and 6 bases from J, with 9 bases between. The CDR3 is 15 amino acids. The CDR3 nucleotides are TGTGCCAGCAGCCAAGATTATTTGGGTAATTCACCCCTCCACTTT. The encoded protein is CASSQDYLGNSPLHF.

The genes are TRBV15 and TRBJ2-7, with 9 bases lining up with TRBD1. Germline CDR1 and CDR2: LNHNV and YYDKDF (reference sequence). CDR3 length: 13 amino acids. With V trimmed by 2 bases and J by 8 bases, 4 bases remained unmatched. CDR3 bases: TGTGCCACCAGCAGAAGGGACAGGGAAAAGCAGTACTTC. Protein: CATSRRDREKQYF.

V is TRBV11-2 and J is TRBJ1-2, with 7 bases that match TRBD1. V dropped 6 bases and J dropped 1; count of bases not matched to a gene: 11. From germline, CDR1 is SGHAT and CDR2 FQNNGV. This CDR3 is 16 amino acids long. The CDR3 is CASRSVAGQLNYGYTF. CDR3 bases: TGTGCCAGCAGATCCGTAGCGGGACAGCTTAACTATGGCTACACCTTC.